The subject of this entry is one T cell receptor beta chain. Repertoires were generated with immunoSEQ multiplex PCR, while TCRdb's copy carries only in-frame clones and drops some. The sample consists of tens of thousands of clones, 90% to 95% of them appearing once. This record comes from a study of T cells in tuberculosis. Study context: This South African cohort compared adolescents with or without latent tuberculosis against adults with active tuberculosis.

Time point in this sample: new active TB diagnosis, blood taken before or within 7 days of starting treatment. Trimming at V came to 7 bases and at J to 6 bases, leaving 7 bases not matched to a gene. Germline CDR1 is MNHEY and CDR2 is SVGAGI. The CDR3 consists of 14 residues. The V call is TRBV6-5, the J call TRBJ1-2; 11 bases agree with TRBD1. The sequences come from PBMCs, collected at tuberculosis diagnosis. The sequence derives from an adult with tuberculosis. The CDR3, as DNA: TGTGCCAGCACCACCCGGACAGGGGGCAATGGCTACACCTTC. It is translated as CASTTRTGGNGYTF.